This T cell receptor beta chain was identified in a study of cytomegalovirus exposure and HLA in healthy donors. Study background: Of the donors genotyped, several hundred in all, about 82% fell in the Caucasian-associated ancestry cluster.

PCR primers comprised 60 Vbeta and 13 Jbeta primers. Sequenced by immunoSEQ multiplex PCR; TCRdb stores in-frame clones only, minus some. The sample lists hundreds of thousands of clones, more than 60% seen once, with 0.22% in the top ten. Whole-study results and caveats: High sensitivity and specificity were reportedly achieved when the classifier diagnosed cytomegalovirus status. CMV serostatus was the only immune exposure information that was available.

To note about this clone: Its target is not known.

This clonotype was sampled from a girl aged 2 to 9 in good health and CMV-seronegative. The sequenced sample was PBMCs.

In DNA form, the CDR3 reads TGCGCCAGCAGCTTGGATTGGCGGCCAGATACGCAGTATTTT. It codes for CASSLDWRPDTQYF. J is TRBJ2-3 and V is TRBV5-1; D remains ambiguous. The CDR3 consists of 14 residues. V lost 0 bases, J lost 4 bases, and 9 bases lay in between. Germline lookup yields CDR1 SGHRS and CDR2 YFSETQ.